This T cell receptor beta chain is drawn from a study of T cell repertoires in cytomegalovirus infection. General observations from the study: HLA-C-restricted CMV-specific TCR beta clonotypes were dominant in the ex vivo response.

The CDR3 has 16 amino acids. V was pared by 5 bases and J by 1 base, with 8 bases of the junction left unmatched. Germline-derived CDR1 and CDR2 are SGHTA and FQGNSA. This clonotype was found many times. What it binds is unknown. TCRdb independently ran MiXCR on the reads; one entry per CDR3 protein. The sample has a few hundred thousand distinct CDR3 sequences; more than 8% are singletons. The specimen sequenced was PBMCs. The rearrangement uses TRBV7-2 and TRBJ2-4, with 7 bases matching TRBD1. The receptor was isolated from a human donor in good health (CMV status not recorded). Some clones in this sample may be carry-over from other donors' samples. CDR3 nucleotides: TGTGCCAGCAGCCTGGGACAGCGTGGGGCCAAAAACATTCAGTACTTC. It specifies CASSLGQRGAKNIQYF.